Following are 7 T cell receptor beta chains from one sample sequenced in a study of PD-1 blockade in classical Hodgkin lymphoma. Time point given: cycle 4 day 1 (C4D1), after 6 weeks of nivolumab. Patients all relapsed after autologous stem cell transplantation, and there was variation in brentuximab vedotin exposure. TCRdb keeps only in-frame clones here, not all; method: immunoSEQ multiplex PCR. The table shows thousands of clones, with approximately 70% occurring only once. The material was peripheral blood mononuclear cells (PBMCs), obtained before the fourth cycle of nivolumab. The receptors were sampled from a human donor with classical Hodgkin lymphoma.

The rearrangement joins TRBV19 to TRBJ1-5; D remains unclear. Trimming stripped 2 bases from V and 6 bases from J, with 17 bases between. The CDR3 is 16 residues long. Germline V gene lookup returns CDR1 LNHDA and CDR2 SQIVND (reference sequence). The CDR3 region has the DNA TGTGCCAGTAGTATAACCCTGGTTATGGGCAGTCAGCCCCAGCATTTT. It translates to CASSITLVMGSQPQHF.

The genes are TRBV4-1 and TRBJ1-1; 11 bases are shared with TRBD1. V lost 4 bases, J lost 5 bases, and 3 bases stayed unmatched. CDR1 and CDR2 (germline): MGHRA, YSYEKL. CDR3 length: 14 amino acids. CDR3: CASSLGQGDTEAFF. CDR3 coding DNA: TGCGCCAGCAGCCTGGGACAGGGGGATACTGAAGCTTTCTTT.

This clone occurred once. This chain links TRBV7-6 with TRBJ1-5; D is unclear. The CDR3 sequence is 14 residues long. V lost 1 base and J 6 bases, leaving 10 bases between the germline ends. Per germline, CDR1 SGHVS and CDR2 FNYEAQ. The CDR3 DNA is TGTGCCAGCAGCTTAGGAGAGCTCGGTCAGCCCCAGCATTTT. Translated: CASSLGELGQPQHF.

Concerning this clone: Mismatch with germline at one junction end may stem from a read error. This chain joins TRBV7-9 and TRBJ1-3; 7 nucleotides align to TRBD1. The germline gives CDR1 SEHNR, CDR2 FQNEAQ (reference sequence). The CDR3 consists of 12 residues. The CDR3 nucleotides are TGTGCCAGCACCCGTATTGACAGGGAAATCTTTTTT. Protein sequence: CASTRIDREIFF.

V gene TRBV9 combines with J gene TRBJ2-1; D is unclear. Germline assignment: CDR1 SGDLS and CDR2 YYNGEE. The CDR3 is made up of 14 amino acids. V lost 3 bases to trimming and J lost 7 bases, with 14 bases between them. The CDR3 loop is CASSANDPRNEQFF. The CDR3 DNA reads TGTGCCAGCAGCGCGAATGACCCAAGGAATGAGCAGTTCTTC.

The chain employs TRBV7-2 and TRBJ1-2; TRBD1 matches at 11 bases. Germline-derived CDR1 and CDR2 are SGHTA and FQGNSA. The length of the CDR3 is 12 residues. V lost 5 bases to trimming and J lost 8 bases; unmatched junction nucleotides: 1. CDR3 loop: CASSRDRGGYTF. The CDR3, as DNA: TGTGCCAGCAGCCGGGACAGGGGGGGCTACACCTTC.

This chain uses TRBV27 with TRBJ2-3, with D perhaps assigned TRBD1 or TRBD2 (7 bases each). The V gene's germline CDR1 is MNHEY and CDR2 SMNVEV (reference sequence). Trimming took off 1 base at V and 7 bases at J, with 15 bases between the two ends. The CDR3 covers 15 residues. CDR3 in amino acids: CASSLWAGGGNTQYF. DNA for the CDR3: TGTGCCAGCAGTTTATGGGCAGGGGGGGGGAATACGCAGTATTTT.